The 30 T cell receptor beta chains reported below all come from one sample, sequenced in a study of identical twins' blood T cells (dated by TCRdb to 2012 to 2014). The library was obtained by 5' RACE. The sample was run on an Illumina Genome Analyzer IIx. In-frame beta chains were kept once TCRdb had trimmed the public reads at Q25 with fastp and called clones with MiXCR. Every distinct CDR3 protein forms one entry, paired with its most common genes and DNA. The sample table contains hundreds of thousands of distinct CDR3 sequences; only one count was recorded for about 28% of them. About 6% of the sample rests with the top ten. The sample taken for sequencing was PBMCs. The receptors stem from a woman between 18 and 55 years old in good health.

With regard to this clonotype: Compared with germline, one end of the junction differs, possibly owing to a read error. V gene TRBV11-3 combines with J gene TRBJ1-1, with D maybe TRBD1 (6 bases). Germline V gene sequence: CDR1 SGHNT, CDR2 YENEEA. The CDR3 loop spans 14 amino acids. CDR3 in amino acids: CASSFQGLNTEALF. CDR3 nucleotide sequence: TGTGCCAGCAGCTTCCAGGGGTTGAACACTGAAGCTCTCTTT.

The V call is TRBV20-1, the J call TRBJ1-1; 7 bases align to TRBD1. Germline V gives CDR1 DFQATT, CDR2 SNEGSKA (reference sequence). CDR3 length: 12 amino acids. V lost 6 bases to trimming and J lost 6 bases; unmatched junction nucleotides: 7. CDR3 sequence: CSAPGQSPEAFF. DNA of the CDR3: TGCAGTGCCCCGGGACAGAGCCCTGAAGCTTTCTTT.

This clonotype was detected only once. A read error may be the cause here, since a much bigger clone is one base away. The missing conserved phenylalanine or tryptophan at the end of this CDR3 makes a read error likely. CDR3 nucleotide sequence: TGCGCCAGCAGCTTGGATGGGACACTTTACAATGAGCAGTTCTTA. Encoded protein: CASSLDGTLYNEQFL. This chain joins TRBV5-1 and TRBJ2-1, with D possibly being TRBD1 (6 bases). The CDR3 spans 15 residues. V was shortened by 0 bases and J by 4 bases, with 11 bases between the two germline ends. Germline CDR1 is SGHRS and CDR2 is YFSETQ.

The gene calls are TRBV6-2 or TRBV6-3 and TRBJ2-1, with D possibly TRBD2 on 6 matching bases. Germline values: CDR1 MNHEY, CDR2 SVGEGT. This CDR3 region has 14 residues. V shed 2 bases and J shed 3 bases, with 8 bases lying between them. The CDR3 region is CASSYGGLYNEQFF. CDR3 sequence (DNA): TGTGCCAGCAGTTACGGGGGACTCTACAATGAGCAGTTCTTC.

This clonotype was recorded many times. CDR3 residues: CASSFCLYCTEQYF. CDR3 in DNA: TGTGCCAGCAGTTTTTGTCTTTATTGCACCGAGCAGTACTTC. The chain carries TRBV28 and TRBJ2-7; D is unclear. Deletions cut 3 bases from V and 6 bases from J, with 15 bases between. The CDR3 sequence is 14 residues long. Per the germline V gene, CDR1 is MDHEN and CDR2 is SYDVKM. Variable domain in full (rest from reference TRBV28 and TRBJ2-7): DVKVTQSSRYLVKRTGEKVFLECVQDMDHENMFWYRQDPGLGLRLIYFSYDVKMKEKGDIPEGYSVSREKKERFSLILESASTNQTSMYLCASSFCLYCTEQYFGPGTRLTVT.

This chain uses TRBV2 with TRBJ2-5; D assignment may be TRBD1 or TRBD2 (5 bases each). The CDR3 has 13 residues. The V end was cut by 7 bases, the J end by 8 bases, with 17 bases between. CDR1 is SNHLY, CDR2 FYNNEI, per germline. This CDR3 is CASTGDLKRTQYF. The CDR3 DNA follows: TGTGCCAGCACTGGGGACCTAAAGAGAACCCAGTACTTC.

The CDR3 DNA reads TGCGCCAGCAGCTTGTCCCCAACTAACTATGGCTACACCTTC. Translated, it gives CASSLSPTNYGYTF. The V call is TRBV5-1, the J call TRBJ1-2; D unclear. The germline CDR1 and CDR2 sequences are SGHRS and YFSETQ. V shed 1 base and J shed 0 bases, with 7 bases lying between them. This CDR3 is 14 amino acids long. The full variable domain, rest sourced from reference TRBV5-1 and TRBJ1-2, is KAGVTQTPRYLIKTRGQQVTLSCSPISGHRSVSWYQQTPGQGLQFLFEYFSETQRNKGNFPGRFSGRQFSNSRSEMNVSTLELGDSALYLCASSLSPTNYGYTFGSGTRLTVV.

V usage is TRBV5-1 and J usage is TRBJ2-1, with TRBD2 matching over 10 bases. CDR3 size: 15 residues. Germline CDR1 is SGHRS and CDR2 is YFSETQ. Trimming cost V 2 bases and J 8 bases; bases outside gene matches: 7. The chain's CDR3 is CASSLLAGPRDEQFF. The CDR3 DNA reads as TGCGCCAGCAGCTTACTAGCGGGGCCCCGTGATGAGCAGTTCTTC.

This chain links TRBV6-5 with TRBJ1-5, with D unclear. CDR1 is MNHEY, CDR2 SVGAGI, per germline. This CDR3 contains 14 residues. With 5 bases removed from V and 3 bases from J, the gap between germline ends came to 11 bases. CDR3 sequence: CASSPRLLNQPQHF. Here the CDR3 DNA reads TGTGCCAGCAGTCCCCGACTACTCAATCAGCCCCAGCATTTT.

This clonotype has just one count. The V call is TRBV29-1, the J call TRBJ2-2; 7 bases fit TRBD2. The ends lost 6 bases at V and 5 bases at J; junction bases unmatched: 9. This CDR3 is 14 amino acids long. Looked up from germline, CDR1 is SQVTM and CDR2 is ANQGSEA. The CDR3 spells CSVTLGGSTGELFF. The CDR3, as DNA: TGCAGCGTCACCTTGGGAGGGAGTACCGGGGAGCTGTTTTTT.

The chain links TRBV18 to TRBJ1-1; D not resolved. Trimming removed 3 bases from V and 3 bases from J, with 11 bases in between. The germline V gene encodes CDR1 KGHSH and CDR2 LQKENI. The CDR3 is made up of 14 amino acids. CDR3 DNA sequence: TGTGCCAGCTCACCCGCGGTTACGGACACTGAAGCTTTCTTT. This sequence encodes CASSPAVTDTEAFF.

A few counts support this clonotype. The chain combines TRBV9 with TRBJ1-3; 7 bases match TRBD1. V shed 4 bases and J 4 bases; nucleotides not matched to a gene: 5. The germline V gene has CDR1 SGDLS and CDR2 YYNGEE. This CDR3 has 14 amino acids. DNA for the CDR3: TGTGCCAGCAGCCTCGACAGGGCCGGAAACACCATATATTTT. It specifies CASSLDRAGNTIYF.

This chain joins TRBV29-1 and TRBJ1-3; D is unclear. The CDR3 is made up of 12 amino acids. The V end was cut by 3 bases, the J end by 4 bases, with 7 bases between. Germline V CDR1 and CDR2: SQVTM, ANQGSEA. As DNA, the CDR3 is TGCAGCGTTGACGGGTTGGGAAACACCATATATTTT. This gives the protein CSVDGLGNTIYF.

On this clonotype itself: Given a much more abundant clone one base away, this may be a read error. This chain links TRBV5-6 with TRBJ1-5, with D hard to call. The V end was cut by 2 bases, the J end by 3 bases, with 15 bases between. This CDR3 has 16 residues. Germline V gene sequence: CDR1 SGHDT, CDR2 YYEEEE. The CDR3 reads CASSLRFAPPNQPQHF. The CDR3 bases are TGTGCCAGCAGCTTACGTTTCGCGCCTCCCAATCAGCCCCAGCATTTT. The complete variable domain, with remaining parts taken from reference TRBV5-6 and TRBJ1-5, reads DAGVTQSPTHLIKTRGQQVTLRCSPKSGHDTVSWYQQALGQGPQFIFQYYEEEERQRGNFPDRFSGHQFPNYSSELNVNALLLGDSALYLCASSLRFAPPNQPQHFGDGTRLSIL.

The chain combines TRBV20-1 with TRBJ2-3; 9 bases map to TRBD2. Germline V gene lookup returns CDR1 DFQATT and CDR2 SNEGSKA (reference sequence). V trimming: 8 bases; J trimming: 5 bases; junction bases outside the gene matches: 11. The CDR3 spans 14 residues. In nucleotides, the CDR3 is TGCAGTACTGCTCCGCCGACTAGCGGAGATACGCAGTATTTT. It encodes CSTAPPTSGDTQYF.

This clonotype was observed at least ten times. The chain carries TRBV10-3 and TRBJ1-1; D is uncertain. Germline V gene data show CDR1 as ENHRY and CDR2 as SYGVKD. CDR3 length: 15 residues. The V end was cut by 0 bases, the J end by 2 bases, with 10 bases between. The CDR3 spells CAISESTTDNTEAFF. For the CDR3, the DNA is TGTGCCATCAGTGAGTCGACGACGGATAACACTGAAGCTTTCTTT.

This clonotype has only a few counts. The J gene is TRBJ2-1, the V gene TRBV29-1; perhaps TRBD2 as D (5 bases). This CDR3 has 12 amino acids. V was pared by 6 bases and J by 5 bases, with 11 bases between. Per the germline V gene, CDR1 is SQVTM and CDR2 is ANQGSEA. CDR3 DNA: TGCAGCGTGGGAATCGGGGACAATGAGCAGTTCTTC. It translates to CSVGIGDNEQFF.

This chain links TRBV7-2 with TRBJ2-2; D is uncertain. Germline V lookup: CDR1 SGHTA, CDR2 FQGNSA. This CDR3 region has 15 residues. V lost 2 bases, J lost 3 bases, and 10 bases lay in between. The CDR3 sequence is CASSLRQQHTGELFF. CDR3 nucleotide sequence: TGTGCCAGCAGCTTAAGGCAACAGCACACCGGGGAGCTGTTTTTT.

The J gene is TRBJ2-3, the V gene TRBV5-1; TRBD1 matches 8 bases. The CDR3 totals 17 residues. Germline lookup yields CDR1 SGHRS and CDR2 YFSETQ. After removal of 2 bases from V and 0 bases from J, the junction contained 8 bases not matched to a gene. The CDR3 loop reads CASSLRQGPFSTDTQYF. The CDR3 nucleotides are TGCGCCAGCAGCTTAAGACAGGGGCCCTTTAGCACAGATACGCAGTATTTT.

To note about this clonotype: A clone one base away is much larger, so this may be a read error. The chain uses TRBV29-1 and TRBJ1-5, with 10 bases lining up with TRBD1. The CDR3 consists of 14 residues. The germline CDR1 and CDR2 sequences are SQVTM and ANQGSEA. CDR3 sequence reads: CGASLGQGNQPQHF. The CDR3 nucleotides are TGCGGCGCCTCCCTGGGACAGGGGAATCAGCCCCAGCATTTT. The full variable domain, with the rest looked up from reference TRBV29-1 and TRBJ1-5, is SAVISQKPSRDICQRGTSLTIQCQVDSQVTMMFWYRQQPGQSLTLIATANQGSEATYESGFVIDKFPISRPNLTFSTLTVSNMSPEDSSIYLCGASLGQGNQPQHFGDGTRLSIL.

V gene TRBV2 combines with J gene TRBJ2-1; D not certain. The CDR3 sequence is 13 residues long. Germline loops: CDR1 SNHLY, CDR2 FYNNEI. V was pared by 2 bases and J by 10 bases, with 12 bases between. This chain's CDR3 is CASSEKAPGEQFF. CDR3 bases: TGTGCCAGCAGTGAAAAGGCACCCGGGGAGCAGTTCTTC.

This clonotype has a handful of counts. The rearrangement joins TRBV12-3 or TRBV12-4 to TRBJ1-1, with 9 bases fitting TRBD1. This CDR3 is 15 amino acids long. V trimming: 7 bases; J trimming: 2 bases; junction bases outside the gene matches: 8. DNA of the CDR3: TGTGCCAGCACCCTGACAGGGGGGTATAACACTGAAGCTTTCTTT. Amino acids: CASTLTGGYNTEAFF.

This clonotype appeared a few times. V and J are TRBV3-1 and TRBJ1-4; D remains unclear. V was pared by 5 bases and J by 6 bases, with 13 bases between. The CDR3 is 14 residues long. Per the germline V gene, CDR1 is LGHDT and CDR2 is YNNKEL (reference sequence). The CDR3 loop reads CASSVTVAYEKLFF. CDR3 DNA: TGTGCCAGCAGCGTAACAGTCGCATATGAAAAACTGTTTTTT.

In this sample, this clonotype turned up a few times. This sequence joins TRBV28 and TRBJ1-2, with D maybe TRBD1 (5 bases). Germline CDR1 and CDR2: MDHEN and SYDVKM. There are 12 residues in the CDR3. The V end was cut by 7 bases, the J end by 8 bases, with 14 bases between. The CDR3 DNA sequence: TGTGCCAGCATCTCTAGGGGTTCCGGCTACACCTTC. Encoded protein: CASISRGSGYTF.

This clonotype was found a few times. The chain uses TRBV20-1 and TRBJ1-2; TRBD1 agrees at 8 bases. V trimming: 3 bases; J trimming: 3 bases; junction bases outside the gene matches: 9. In germline, CDR1 is DFQATT, CDR2 SNEGSKA (reference sequence). The CDR3 extends over 15 amino acids. CDR3 region: CSASQGQGAYYGYTF. The CDR3 DNA reads as TGCAGTGCTAGCCAGGGCCAGGGGGCTTACTATGGCTACACCTTC.

This chain links TRBV6-2 or TRBV6-3 with TRBJ2-1; D ambiguous. This CDR3 is built from 12 residues. V gave up 5 bases and J gave up 2 bases, with 4 bases separating them. The germline CDR1 and CDR2 sequences are MNHEY and SVGEGT. DNA for the CDR3: TGTGCCAGCAGTATGGCCTACAATGAGCAGTTCTTC. The encoded protein is CASSMAYNEQFF.

V is TRBV6-2 or TRBV6-3 and J is TRBJ1-6, with D unclear. V was trimmed by 4 bases and J by 0 bases, leaving 13 bases between them. Germline CDR1 is MNHEY and CDR2 is SVGEGT. This CDR3 region has 17 residues. The CDR3 loop reads CASSFMSTLSYNSPLHF. CDR3 bases: TGTGCCAGCAGTTTTATGAGTACTCTCTCCTATAATTCACCCCTCCACTTT.

The rearrangement uses TRBV20-1 and TRBJ1-6; no reliable D call. V shed 1 base and J shed 0 bases, with 13 bases lying between them. CDR3 length equals 17 residues. From germline, CDR1 is DFQATT and CDR2 SNEGSKA (reference sequence). In DNA form, the CDR3 reads TGCAGTGCTAGAGTGATACCGGGGAGCTCCTATAATTCACCCCTCCACTTT. It is translated as CSARVIPGSSYNSPLHF.

CDR3 sequence: CASSSSPGGKLFF. The CDR3 region has the DNA TGTGCCAGCAGTTCAAGCCCGGGAGGAAAACTGTTTTTT. The gene calls are TRBV6-6 and TRBJ1-4; D ambiguous. V was pared by 4 bases and J by 10 bases, with 13 bases between. Germline values: CDR1 MNHNY, CDR2 SVGAGI (reference sequence). CDR3 size: 13 residues.

Only a few counts were recorded for this clonotype. The chain links TRBV2 to TRBJ1-1, with 9 bases matching TRBD1. From germline, CDR1 is SNHLY and CDR2 FYNNEI. The CDR3 loop spans 14 amino acids. The V gene end was trimmed by 6 bases and the J gene end by 1 base; junction bases not matched to a gene: 3. The CDR3 region is CASRWDRANTEAFF. The CDR3 region has the DNA TGTGCCAGCAGGTGGGACAGGGCGAACACTGAAGCTTTCTTT.